This T cell receptor beta chain was sequenced for a study of long-term antiretroviral therapy in people with HIV. Study-level points and caveats: ART adherence, viral resistance and therapy changes were not recorded.

V gave up 0 bases and J gave up 2 bases, with 17 bases separating them. The CDR3 has 18 amino acids. Germline V gene lookup returns CDR1 SNHLY and CDR2 FYNNEI. Version v3.0 of the immunoSEQ assay was performed at survey level. The target of sequencing was about 40,000-50,000 T-cell genomes per sample. Produced via immunoSEQ multiplex PCR; TCRdb's table is partial and in-frame only. Among some 30,000 clones, about 85% were seen once, and the ten largest hold about an eighth. In the United States, treatment was given to all participants with HIV. Worth noting for this clone: What it binds is not known.

The starting material was unsorted PBMCs, obtained 1.1 years after starting antiretroviral therapy. This clonotype was sampled from a young man with HIV. The gene calls are TRBV2 and TRBJ2-1; TRBD2 might be the D (5 bases). The CDR3 DNA reads as TGTGCCAGCAGTGAAGCGCACCTGGGGAGCGGACCCTACAATGAGCAGTTCTTC. Protein product: CASSEAHLGSGPYNEQFF.